This T cell receptor beta chain appears in the sequencing data of a study of cytomegalovirus exposure and HLA in healthy donors (dated by TCRdb to 2016 to 2017). Background for the entire study: An earlier analysis of approximately 590 of the donors reported 250 to 350 Gb of sequence data and approximately 110 million unique TCR beta sequences from about 200 million T cells. Approximately 300 gigabases of sequencing data and roughly 90 million unique TCR sequences were included in an early release covering about 700 HLA-typed donors. Among the approximately 430 genotyped donors, 75% to 90% belonged to the genetic ancestry cluster associated with self-reported Caucasian donors. The study aimed to test whether cataloging public T cell receptors could reveal signatures of past pathogen exposure. The study used immunosequencing to profile the T cell repertoires of approximately 640 subjects and linked those repertoires to cytomegalovirus serostatus. Besides the first cohort of approximately 670 subjects, a separate validation cohort made up of roughly 130 different subjects was used. To predict cytomegalovirus infection status, the study combined high-throughput TCR immunosequencing, statistical association of individual TCRs with disease status, and machine learning. A later analysis re-examined previously published TCR beta repertoires from roughly 650 donors and added high-resolution HLA genotyping to investigate patterns of TCR occurrence. Rather than drawing on any new phenotypic data, the later analysis identified candidate immune exposures from TCR beta sequences and the way those sequences occurred across donors. An earlier analysis of 587 of the donors used high-throughput TCR beta sequencing to judge whether each TCR beta V gene segment behaved as functional or pseudogenic. Donor age, sex, ethnicity and CMV serostatus were collected together with the repertoire data. A later genetic analysis used genome-wide SNP genotypes for about 65% of the roughly 700 donors, treating that subset as a discovery cohort. All discovery cohort repertoires had been generated on a single sequencing platform. HLA typing covered class I and class II loci at four-digit resolution. The number of donors typed differed by locus, with 629-630 for A, B, C, DRB1 and DQB1, more than 500 for DQA1, nearly 610 for DPA1, and 450 to 480 for DPB1. Four to six DR-DQ haplotypes were handled as single units for association and clustering because linkage in the cohort was strong. Among about 370 genotyped donors of the cohort, an average of about 220,000 unique TCR beta nucleotide sequences was sequenced per donor, of which approximately 18% were non-productive.

CDR1 and CDR2 (SGHDN, FVKESK) derive from the germline V gene. V loses 5 bases at its end and J loses 1 base; junction bases beyond the gene matches: 6. The CDR3 covers 15 residues, taking in both the cysteine and the phenylalanine. The kept DNA is CDR3 alone, 45 bases in frame from the first base. The method behind the library was the immunoSEQ multiplex PCR assay. For the multiplex PCR, a mixture combining 60 forward primers for TCR Vbeta segments and 13 reverse primers for TCR Jbeta segments was used. The CDR3 region of rearranged TCR beta genes was amplified from genomic DNA by a multiplex PCR assay. The amplified TCR beta libraries were sequenced on the Illumina HiSeq System as 87-base-pair reads. As for the authors' bioinformatics: In a later analysis, around 80 million unique TCR beta chains were counted across the approximately 640 repertoires, and roughly 10 million of these chains were shared by at least two donors. A nearest-neighbor algorithm error-corrected the raw reads and collapsed the reads into unique sequences, merging closely related sequences to remove PCR and sequencing errors. V, D and J gene segments were assigned by aligning CDR3 sequences to IMGT reference sequences. For a sequence to be retained, a match of at least six nucleotides to both a V gene segment and a J gene segment was required. Rearrangements were classified as productive when the CDR3 lacked stop codons and remained in frame with V and J, and all other rearrangements were classified as non-productive. CDR3 was defined by IMGT convention, running from the second conserved V-encoded cysteine to the conserved J-encoded phenylalanine. The earlier analysis of about 500 of the donors excluded sequences that lacked an unambiguous match to a single V gene segment. In an earlier analysis of 587 of the donors, V segments were called functional above 56.7% productive rearrangements and were called segregating when the between-donor standard deviation exceeded 5%. A statistical classification framework was built to diagnose cytomegalovirus status from the catalog of TCR beta chain sequences. A later analysis assigned V and J genes by comparing TCR nucleotide sequences with IMGT/GENE-DB human TR gene sequences. A later analysis assigned CDR3 sequences and most-parsimonious VDJ recombination scenarios with the TCRdist pipeline. In a later analysis, each TCR beta chain was defined by its CDR3 amino acid sequence together with its V-gene family, and reads without a unique V-gene family were excluded. As a way to deal with suspected cross-contamination and a sequencing artifact, a later analysis dropped 640 or so nucleotide sequences that were highly shared and had low generation probability. A later analysis calculated a clonal expansion index for each public chain from normalized within-repertoire ranks of inferred template counts. In a later analysis, generation probabilities were computed with a VDJ recombination model fitted to out-of-frame rearrangements, and the resulting probabilities were checked against IGoR. A later analysis scored TCR-TCR, TCR-HLA and TCR-CMV co-occurrence with hypergeometric tests, applying a repertoire-size bias correction to TCR pairs. False discovery rates were estimated in a later analysis by permuting HLA or CMV assignments 20 times. In a later analysis, co-occurring TCRs were grouped using DBSCAN, with TCRdist sequence similarity added in when clustering inside HLA-allele-positive subsets. Repertoires with fewer than 30,000 or more than 120,000 public chains were left out of co-occurrence clustering, as were a handful of repertoires with anomalous nucleotide sharing. TCRdb carries this immuneACCESS record with in-frame sequences only. Its versions omit some clonotypes, under half of them owing to an unresolved V gene in the studies checked, with the rest unexplained. V, J and clone size are taken as reported in that table, and D and trimming were inferred from the DNA itself. The sample data list 90,000 to 100,000 clones, and around 66% of these were observed just once. Together, the top ten hold about 3.9% of the sample.

The cohort was made up of 650 to 700 healthy bone marrow donors. At the time of sampling, every cohort member was nominally healthy, though immune exposures that went unrecorded were likely present. The donor tested CMV seronegative, placing the donor among the 300 to 400 seronegative members of the cohort. A peripheral blood sample was provided by each donor, and peripheral blood mononuclear cells were used for TCR beta sequencing. Genomic DNA extraction from the blood cell samples was performed with the Qiagen DNeasy Blood Extraction Kit. Overall study results and their limits: Most CMV-associated TCR beta chains appeared to be HLA-restricted in a later analysis, and the HLA associations seemed to be driven largely by CMV exposure. Because HLA typing was missing for some donors at each locus, association tests included only the typed subset. A group of highly shared sequence variants was considered likely to be a technical artifact of the sequencing pipeline. Immune exposure information for the cohort was limited to CMV serostatus. According to a later analysis, parvovirus B19, influenza, CMV and Epstein-Barr virus appeared linked to several top co-occurrence clusters. In a later genetic analysis, a missense DCLRE1C variant was associated with V-gene and J-gene trimming of TCR beta chains, and the association was replicated in an independent cohort. Linkage disequilibrium might explain the correlated functional status among segregating V segments, but an unknown experimental factor could not be ruled out. Compared with equally common non-associated chains, HLA-associated TCR beta chains in a later analysis were more clonally expanded and had lower generation probabilities. Most TCR sequences were seen in very few donors, while some public TCRs were found in many individuals. The authors suggested that the approach could potentially be generalized to other disease states and immunological phenotypes. In an earlier analysis of approximately 590 of the donors, most TCR beta V segments were observed in productive rearrangements about 90% or about 30% of the time, broadly matching IMGT annotations. Because the 87-base-pair reads could not distinguish some IMGT-functional V segments, including TRBV6-2 and TRBV6-3, those segments were excluded. The cohort was sequenced for TCR beta chains only, and without alpha or paired-chain data the features that could be detected were limited. Because counts were too low, 15 to 20 rarely observed V segments, including chromosome 9 orphons, were excluded from the earlier analysis of a few hundred of the donors. A later genetic analysis reported fewer N-insertions in productive TCRs among donors in an Asian-associated ancestry cluster than the roughly 700-donor mean. Cytomegalovirus status was reported to be diagnosed by the classifier with high specificity and sensitivity in both the original and validation cohorts. Roughly uniform sequencing depth across donors was assumed in presence/absence analyses, although this assumption may not hold. In a later analysis, 15,000 to 20,000 TCR beta sequences were associated with specific HLA alleles at a false discovery rate of 0.05. A further reported finding was that TCR beta sequences accurately predicted the HLA-A and HLA-B alleles for most subjects in the first cohort. A total of 164 TCR beta chains were listed by the study as associated with cytomegalovirus. In vitro tests confirmed that a few of the cytomegalovirus-associated TCR beta chains recognize cytomegalovirus antigens. When HLA alleles, especially DR and DQ, strongly co-occurred, attributing TCR associations to individual alleles was difficult. In a later analysis, the rate of TCR association differed among HLA loci, with DRB1 alleles having the most associated TCRs and HLA-C alleles having the fewest.

This clone was counted between two and nine times. The clone's antigen remains unknown. The input lacks base qualities; no much larger clone sits a single base away. The clonotype was recovered from a man between 25 and 39 years old in good health and CMV-seronegative. The sample comprised PBMCs. The chain is made from TRBV14 and TRBJ2-3; the central 7 bases match TRBD2. The CDR3 region: CASSFRTSRTDTQYF. The DNA reads as follows: TGTGCCAGCAGCTTCAGGACTAGTCGCACAGATACGCAGTATTTT. Joined to the reference TRBV14 and TRBJ2-3 proteins, this CDR3 gives the full variable domain: EAGVTQFPSHSVIEKGQTVTLRCDPISGHDNLYWYRRVMGKEIKFLLHFVKESKQDESGMPNNRFLAERTGGTYSTLKVQPAELEDSGVYFCASSFRTSRTDTQYFGPGTRLTVL.